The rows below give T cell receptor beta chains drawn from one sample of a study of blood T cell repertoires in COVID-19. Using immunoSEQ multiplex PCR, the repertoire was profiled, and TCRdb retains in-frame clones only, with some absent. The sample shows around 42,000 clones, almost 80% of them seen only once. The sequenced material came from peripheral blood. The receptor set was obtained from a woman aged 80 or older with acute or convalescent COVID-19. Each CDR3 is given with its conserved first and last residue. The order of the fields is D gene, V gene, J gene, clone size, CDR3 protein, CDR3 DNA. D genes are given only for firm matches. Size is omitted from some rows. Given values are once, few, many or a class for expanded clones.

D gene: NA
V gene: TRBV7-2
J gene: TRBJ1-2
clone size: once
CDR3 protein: CASTLQGYGYTF
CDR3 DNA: TGTGCCAGCACCCTACAGGGCTATGGCTACACCTTC

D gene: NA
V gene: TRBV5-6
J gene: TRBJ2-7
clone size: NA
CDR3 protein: CASSLWRDLRYEQYF
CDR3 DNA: TGTGCCAGCAGCTTGTGGAGGGACCTTAGGTACGAGCAGTACTTC

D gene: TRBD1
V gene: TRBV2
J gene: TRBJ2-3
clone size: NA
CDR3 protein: CASSYEQGAADTQYF
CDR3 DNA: TGTGCCAGCAGTTACGAACAGGGGGCCGCAGATACGCAGTATTTT

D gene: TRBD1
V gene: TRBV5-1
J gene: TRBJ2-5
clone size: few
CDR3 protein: CASSQDPDRGHQETQYF
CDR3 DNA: TGCGCCAGCAGCCAGGACCCGGACAGGGGGCACCAAGAGACCCAGTACTTC

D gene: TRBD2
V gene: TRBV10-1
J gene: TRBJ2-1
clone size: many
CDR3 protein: CASSALAGGVDEQFF
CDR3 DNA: TGCGCCAGCAGTGCGCTAGCGGGAGGGGTGGATGAGCAGTTCTTC

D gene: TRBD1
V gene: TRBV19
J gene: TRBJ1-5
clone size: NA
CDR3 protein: CASSRQGQPQHF
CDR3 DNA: TGTGCCAGTAGTCGACAGGGCCAGCCCCAGCATTTT

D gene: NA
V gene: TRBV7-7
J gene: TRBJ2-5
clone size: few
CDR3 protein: CASSLGQFQETQYF
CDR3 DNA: TGTGCTAGCAGCCTGGGGCAGTTCCAAGAGACCCAGTACTTC

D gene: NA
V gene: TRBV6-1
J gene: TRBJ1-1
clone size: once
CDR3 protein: CASSERRGIGNTEAFF
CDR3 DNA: TGTGCCAGCAGTGAAAGGCGGGGGATAGGGAACACTGAAGCTTTCTTT

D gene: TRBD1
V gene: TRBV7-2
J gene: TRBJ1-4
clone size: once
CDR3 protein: CASSPGGYGEKLFF
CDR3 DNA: TGTGCCAGCAGCCCAGGGGGCTATGGGGAAAAACTGTTTTTT

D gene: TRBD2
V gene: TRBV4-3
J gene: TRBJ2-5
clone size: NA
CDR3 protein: CASSRGLGETQYF
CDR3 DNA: TGCGCCAGCAGCCGAGGACTAGGAGAGACCCAGTACTTC

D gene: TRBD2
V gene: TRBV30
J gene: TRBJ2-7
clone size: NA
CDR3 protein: CAWSRGGRSSYEQYF
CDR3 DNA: TGTGCCTGGAGCCGGGGAGGGAGGTCCTCCTACGAGCAGTACTTC

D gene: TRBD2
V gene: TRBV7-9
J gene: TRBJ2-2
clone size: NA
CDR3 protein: CASSLRSGLTYTGELFF
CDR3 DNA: TGTGCCAGCAGCCTAAGGTCGGGACTAACGTACACCGGGGAGCTGTTTTTT

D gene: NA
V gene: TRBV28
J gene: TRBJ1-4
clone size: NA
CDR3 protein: CASSPTPQGSNEKLFF
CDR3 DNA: TGTGCCAGCAGTCCCACACCACAGGGAAGTAATGAAAAACTGTTTTTT

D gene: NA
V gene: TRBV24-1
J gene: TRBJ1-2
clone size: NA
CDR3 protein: CATMKGGPNYGYTF
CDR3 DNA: TGTGCCACCATGAAAGGGGGACCTAACTATGGCTACACCTTC

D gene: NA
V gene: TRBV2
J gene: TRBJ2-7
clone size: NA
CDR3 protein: CASSAGSYEQYF
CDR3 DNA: TGTGCCAGCAGTGCAGGGTCCTACGAGCAGTACTTC

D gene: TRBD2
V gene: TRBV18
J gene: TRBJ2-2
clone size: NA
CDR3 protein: CASSPLAGENTGELFF
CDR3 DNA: TGTGCCAGCTCCCCCTTAGCGGGGGAAAACACCGGGGAGCTGTTTTTT

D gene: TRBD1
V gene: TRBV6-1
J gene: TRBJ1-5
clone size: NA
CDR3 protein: CASSVRLQGANQPQHF
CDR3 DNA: TGTGCCAGCAGTGTCAGATTACAGGGGGCCAATCAGCCCCAGCATTTT

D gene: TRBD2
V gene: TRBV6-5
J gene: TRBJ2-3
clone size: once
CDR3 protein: CASREREGQVYTQYF
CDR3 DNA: TGTGCCAGCCGGGAGCGGGAGGGCCAGGTATATACGCAGTATTTT

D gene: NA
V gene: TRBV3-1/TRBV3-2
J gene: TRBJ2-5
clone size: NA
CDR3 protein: CASSQRQGGGETQYF
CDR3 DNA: TGTGCCAGCAGCCAACGACAGGGTGGGGGGGAGACCCAGTACTTC

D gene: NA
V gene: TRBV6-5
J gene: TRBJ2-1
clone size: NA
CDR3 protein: CASTLHNEQFF
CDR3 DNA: TGTGCCAGCACCCTTCACAATGAGCAGTTCTTC

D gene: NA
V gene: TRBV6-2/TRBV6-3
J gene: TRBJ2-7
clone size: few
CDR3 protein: CASSWDIAYEQYF
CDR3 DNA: TGTGCCAGCAGTTGGGACATAGCCTACGAGCAGTACTTC

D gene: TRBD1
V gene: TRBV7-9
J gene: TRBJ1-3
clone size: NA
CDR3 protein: CASSLVGRGPGNTIYF
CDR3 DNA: TGTGCCAGCAGCTTAGTAGGCAGGGGGCCTGGAAACACCATATATTTT

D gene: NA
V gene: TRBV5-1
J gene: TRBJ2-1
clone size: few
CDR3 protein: CASSTGGTSYNEQFF
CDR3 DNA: TGCGCCAGCAGCACTGGGGGGACGTCCTACAATGAGCAGTTCTTC

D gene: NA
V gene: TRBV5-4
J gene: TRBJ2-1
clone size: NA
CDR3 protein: CASSLTSGDNEQFF
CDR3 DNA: TGTGCCAGCAGCTTGACTAGTGGTGACAATGAGCAGTTCTTC

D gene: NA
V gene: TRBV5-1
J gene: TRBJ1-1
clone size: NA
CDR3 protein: CASSPLGGVNTEAFF
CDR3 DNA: TGCGCCAGCAGCCCTCTGGGGGGTGTGAACACTGAAGCTTTCTTT